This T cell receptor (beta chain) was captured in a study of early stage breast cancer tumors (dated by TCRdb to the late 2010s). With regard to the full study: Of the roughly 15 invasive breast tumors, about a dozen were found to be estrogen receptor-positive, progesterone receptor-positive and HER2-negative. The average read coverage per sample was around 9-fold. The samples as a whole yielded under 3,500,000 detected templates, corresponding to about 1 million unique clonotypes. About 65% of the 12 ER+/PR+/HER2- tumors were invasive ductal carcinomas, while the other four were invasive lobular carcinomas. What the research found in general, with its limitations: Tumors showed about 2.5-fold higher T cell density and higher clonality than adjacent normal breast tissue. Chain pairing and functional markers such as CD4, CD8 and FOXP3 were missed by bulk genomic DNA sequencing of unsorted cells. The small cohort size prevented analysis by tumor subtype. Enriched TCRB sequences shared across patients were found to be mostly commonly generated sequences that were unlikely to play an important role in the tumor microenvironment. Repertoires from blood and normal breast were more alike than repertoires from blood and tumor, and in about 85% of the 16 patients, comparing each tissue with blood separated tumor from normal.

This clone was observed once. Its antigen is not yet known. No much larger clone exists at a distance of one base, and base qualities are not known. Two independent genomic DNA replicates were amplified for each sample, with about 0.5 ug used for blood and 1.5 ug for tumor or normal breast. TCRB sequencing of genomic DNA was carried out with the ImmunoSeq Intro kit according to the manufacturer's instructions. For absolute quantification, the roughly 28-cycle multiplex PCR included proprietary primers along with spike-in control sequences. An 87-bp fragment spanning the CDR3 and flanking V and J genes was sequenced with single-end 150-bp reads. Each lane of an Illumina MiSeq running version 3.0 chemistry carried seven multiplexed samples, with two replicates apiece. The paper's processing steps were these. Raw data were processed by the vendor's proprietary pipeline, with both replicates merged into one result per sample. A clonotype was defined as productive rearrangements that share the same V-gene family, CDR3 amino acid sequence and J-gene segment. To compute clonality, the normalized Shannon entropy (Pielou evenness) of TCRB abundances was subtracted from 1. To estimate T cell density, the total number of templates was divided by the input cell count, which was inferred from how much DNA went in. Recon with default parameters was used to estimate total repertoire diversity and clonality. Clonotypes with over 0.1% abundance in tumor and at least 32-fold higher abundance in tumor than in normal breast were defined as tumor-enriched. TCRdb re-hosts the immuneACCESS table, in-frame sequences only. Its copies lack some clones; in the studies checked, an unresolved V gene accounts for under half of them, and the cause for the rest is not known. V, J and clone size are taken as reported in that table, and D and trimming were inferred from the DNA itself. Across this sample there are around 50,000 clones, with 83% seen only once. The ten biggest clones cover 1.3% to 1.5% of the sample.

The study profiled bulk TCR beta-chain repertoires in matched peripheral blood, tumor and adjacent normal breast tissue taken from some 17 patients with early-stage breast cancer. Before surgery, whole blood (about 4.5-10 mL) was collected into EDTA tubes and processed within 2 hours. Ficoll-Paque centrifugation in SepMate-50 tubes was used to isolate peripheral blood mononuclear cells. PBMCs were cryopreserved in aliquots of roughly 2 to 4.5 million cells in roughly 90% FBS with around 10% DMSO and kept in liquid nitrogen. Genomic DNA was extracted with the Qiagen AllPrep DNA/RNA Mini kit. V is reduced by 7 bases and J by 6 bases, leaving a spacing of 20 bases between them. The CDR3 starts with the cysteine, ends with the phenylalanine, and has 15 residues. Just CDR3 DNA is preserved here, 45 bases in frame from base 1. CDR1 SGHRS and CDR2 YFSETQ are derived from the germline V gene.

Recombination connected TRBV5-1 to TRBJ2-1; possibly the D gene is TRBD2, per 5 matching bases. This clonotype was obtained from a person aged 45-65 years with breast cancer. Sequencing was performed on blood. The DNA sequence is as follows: TGCGCCAGCTCGGAGGTTCCCCGTGATGGCAATGAGCAGTTCTTC. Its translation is CASSEVPRDGNEQFF.